This T cell receptor (beta chain) comes out of a study of identical twins. Study conclusions and caveats: Out-of-frame alpha sequences shared by twins showed excess low generation probability. Beta out-of-frame sequences showed weaker excess twin sharing.

This clonotype was picked up many times. Its antigen is unknown. The CDR3 consists of 16 residues. V lost 4 bases, J lost 0 bases, and 5 bases stayed unmatched. TCRdb used MiXCR to reprocess the 5' RACE reads, holding one entry per CDR3 protein. The sample lists more than 650,000 distinct CDR3 sequences; approximately 6.1% were seen once. This chain uses TRBV12-3 or TRBV12-4 with TRBJ2-2; 7 bases are a match to TRBD2. The source material was naive T cells sorted from blood. The sequence came from a man between 18 and 35 years old in good health. CDR3: CASSSPAGANTGELFF. CDR3 coding DNA: TGTGCCAGCAGTTCCCCGGCGGGAGCGAACACCGGGGAGCTGTTTTTT.